This T cell receptor beta chain was observed in a study of blood T cell repertoires in COVID-19. As for the study in general: The United States, Italy and Spain provided the acute and convalescent COVID-19 samples. PBMCs, B-cell-depleted T cells, or T cells provided the cDNA or gDNA that made up the material.

The table lists this clone with a few counts. In the original processing: Estimated nucleated cell counts came from reference gene primer amplification. Generated by immunoSEQ multiplex PCR, the TCRdb table keeps only in-frame clones and is missing some. V and J calls and clone size are copied from that table; D and trimming were computed from the DNA. This sample carries more than 95,000 clones, around 81% of them seen once, and the ten largest clones take about 10%. The CDR3 has 13 amino acids. The germline V gene has CDR1 SQVTM and CDR2 ANQGSEA. V lost 6 bases and J lost 0; bases outside the gene matches: 2.

The receptor comes from a man between 60 and 75 years old with acute or convalescent COVID-19. The specimen was peripheral blood. This sequence joins TRBV29-1 and TRBJ1-3; 7 nucleotides match TRBD1. The CDR3 here is CSVGQSSGNTIYF. CDR3 DNA: TGCAGCGTGGGACAGAGCTCTGGAAACACCATATATTTT.